The clone carrying this T cell receptor beta chain came up many times. Its target is not known. This record comes from a study of T cell repertoires in cytomegalovirus infection. The overall study: The public TCR beta signatures pointed to both CMV infection and matching HLA type.

TCRdb re-derived calls from the reads in MiXCR, one entry per CDR3 protein. The sample lists about 260,000 distinct CDR3 sequences, about 13% occurring once. V shed 1 base and J 2 bases; nucleotides not matched to a gene: 1. Germline CDR1 is SGHVS and CDR2 is FQNEAQ. The CDR3 runs 15 residues. Points from the study as a whole: There were HLA-C-restricted CMV-specific TCR beta clonotypes dominating the ex vivo response. Identification of carriers of CMV plus the relevant HLA was performed using cumulative public TCR beta family frequency.

Sequencing used PBMCs. The receptor was isolated from a human donor in good health (CMV status not recorded). Some clones in this sample may be carry-over from other donors' samples. The chain joins TRBV7-8 to TRBJ2-1; the match to TRBD2 covers 8 bases. CDR3 amino acids: CASSLDGGAYNEQFF. For the CDR3, the DNA is TGTGCCAGCAGCTTAGACGGGGGGGCCTACAATGAGCAGTTCTTC.